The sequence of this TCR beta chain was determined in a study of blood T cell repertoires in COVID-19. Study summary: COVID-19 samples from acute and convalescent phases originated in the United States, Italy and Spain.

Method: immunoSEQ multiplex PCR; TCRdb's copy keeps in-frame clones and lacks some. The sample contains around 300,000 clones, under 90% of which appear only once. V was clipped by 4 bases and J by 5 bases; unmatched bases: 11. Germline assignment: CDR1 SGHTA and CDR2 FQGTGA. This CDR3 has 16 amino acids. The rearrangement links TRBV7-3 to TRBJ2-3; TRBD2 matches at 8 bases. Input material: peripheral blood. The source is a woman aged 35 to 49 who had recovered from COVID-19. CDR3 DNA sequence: TGTGCCAGCAGCTCCAACCAGCGGGGGAGCGGAGATACGCAGTATTTT. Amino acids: CASSSNQRGSGDTQYF.